The clone carrying this TCR beta chain was counted once. No antigen is known for it. Assay used: immunoSEQ multiplex PCR; TCRdb lists only in-frame clones, some missing. The data show around 1.4 million clones, around 98.5% seen once. The donors were all Caucasian adults (living in Nashville, Tennessee). The data derive from a study of shared clonotypes between healthy human individuals. CDR3 length equals 17 residues. The germline V gene has CDR1 LGHNA and CDR2 YSLEER. V lost 0 bases to trimming and J lost 8 bases, with 20 bases between them. Study outcomes and limitations: Relative to memory subsets, naive subsets generally showed larger estimated richness.

The receptor's source is a man in his thirties or forties in good health. This chain links TRBV4-3 with TRBJ2-1; a possible D gene is TRBD1 (6 bases). Material for sequencing was naive CD4+ T cells sorted from blood. Subset given: CD45RA+ positively selected. The CDR3 nucleotides read TGCGCCAGCAGCCAAGAGGGTGGGACCCTGGGACACGATGAGCAGTTCTTC. Protein sequence: CASSQEGGTLGHDEQFF.